This T cell receptor (beta chain) comes out of a study of OX40 agonist ivuxolimab in advanced cancers. Study-wide context: Recorded diagnoses for dose-escalation patients were hepatocellular carcinoma, melanoma, renal cell or head and neck cancer. The study's findings and limits: The authors also found low normalized T-cell clonal expansion in some nonresponders. There was clonal expansion of CD4+ and CD8+ blood T cells by week 6 at 0.1 to 3.0 mg/kg.

Data came from immunoSEQ multiplex PCR; TCRdb stores just in-frame clones and leaves some out. Among about 71,000 clones, 80% to 90% were seen once, and the ten largest hold approximately 5%. On this clone itself: Antigen specificity is unknown.

The sequences come from CD4+ or CD8+ T cells sorted from blood, collected in a trial of the OX40 agonist ivuxolimab. The sequence was collected from an adult with an advanced solid tumor such as melanoma, head and neck, liver or kidney cancer.

CDR3 sequence: CASSQDIPDRGQNTEAFF. DNA of the CDR3: TGCGCCAGCAGCCAAGATATCCCGGACAGGGGGCAGAACACTGAAGCTTTCTTT. This sequence joins TRBV4-1 and TRBJ1-1; 11 positions agree with TRBD1. This CDR3 is 18 amino acids long. Per germline, CDR1 MGHRA and CDR2 YSYEKL. Unmatched junction bases numbered 7, after V lost 0 bases and J lost 1 base.